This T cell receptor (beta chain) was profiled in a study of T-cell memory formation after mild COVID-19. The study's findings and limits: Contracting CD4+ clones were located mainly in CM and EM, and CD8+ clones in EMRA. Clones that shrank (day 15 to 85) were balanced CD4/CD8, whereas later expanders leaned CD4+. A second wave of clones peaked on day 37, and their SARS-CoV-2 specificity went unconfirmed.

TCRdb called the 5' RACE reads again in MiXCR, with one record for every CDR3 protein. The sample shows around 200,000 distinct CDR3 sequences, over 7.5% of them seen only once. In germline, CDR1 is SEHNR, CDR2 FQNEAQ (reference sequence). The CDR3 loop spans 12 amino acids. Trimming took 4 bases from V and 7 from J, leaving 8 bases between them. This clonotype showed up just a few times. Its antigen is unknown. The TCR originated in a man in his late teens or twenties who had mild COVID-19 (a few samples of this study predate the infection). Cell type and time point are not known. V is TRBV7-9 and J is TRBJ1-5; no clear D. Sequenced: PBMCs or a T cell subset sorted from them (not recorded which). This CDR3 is CASSSSRQPQHF. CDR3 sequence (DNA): TGTGCCAGCAGCTCCAGTAGGCAGCCCCAGCATTTT.